This TCR beta chain was sequenced for a study of spatial heterogeneity in lung cancer. Study as a whole: Fewer alpha-chain than beta-chain sequences were consistently detected.

V lost 6 bases to trimming and J lost 7 bases, with 13 bases between them. Germline loops: CDR1 DFQATT, CDR2 SNEGSKA (reference sequence). This CDR3 has 11 residues. Time point noted: sample taken at primary tumor resection. The donors comprised 60 to 80 untreated early-stage non-small cell lung cancer patients. Whole RNA, isolated from tumor, nontumor lung or frozen PBMC, was sequenced without prior sorting. This clonotype was counted once. Every cDNA TCR molecule received its own unique molecular identifier. TCRdb independently ran MiXCR on the 5' RACE reads; one entry per CDR3 protein. The sample yields approximately 3,000 distinct CDR3 sequences, 17% seen once.

The chain employs TRBV20-1 and TRBJ2-7; D call uncertain. Sequences were derived from normal lung tissue next to the tumor, sampled at surgery. This TCR came from a female donor with early-stage non-small cell lung cancer. DNA of the CDR3: TGCAGTGCCCCATTGCAATGGGAGCAGTACTTC. It encodes CSAPLQWEQYF.